This T cell receptor beta chain is from a study of blood T cell repertoires in COVID-19. Study-level background: T cells, B-cell-depleted T cells, or PBMCs supplied cDNA or gDNA.

The CDR3 runs 15 residues. Germline loops: CDR1 KGHDR, CDR2 SFDVKD. Trimming removed 5 bases at V and 1 base at J, with 12 bases between. As processed by the authors: Cell counts per sample came from amplifying reference gene primers. Measured with immunoSEQ multiplex PCR; TCRdb has only the in-frame clones, and not every one. That table is the source of V, J and clone size, and D and trimming were worked out from the DNA. The table lists about 270,000 clones, 70% to 90% of them singletons. Adults between roughly 18 and 100 years of age took part from approximately 24 US areas. The receptor was derived from a woman aged 45-65 years with acute COVID-19. This chain connects TRBV24-1 to TRBJ2-3, with a tentative D call TRBD1 (5 bases). Sequencing was carried out using PBMCs or T cells enriched from blood (not recorded which). The CDR3 region has the DNA TGTGCCACCAGTGCTACGACAGTAGGCACAGATACGCAGTATTTT. Amino acid sequence: CATSATTVGTDTQYF.